This TCR beta chain was identified during a study of blood T cells in healthy people across ages. A second PCR, run for about 7 to 11 cycles, used a sample-barcoded 5' primer plus a J-beta primer mix. TCRdb ran MiXCR on the 5' RACE reads and lists one entry per CDR3 protein. The table records 1.5 million to 2 million distinct CDR3 sequences, roughly 52% of them present only once. The CDR3 is made up of 14 amino acids. Trimming removed 3 bases from V and 2 bases from J, with 10 bases in between. Germline assignment: CDR1 LGHDT and CDR2 YNNKEL (reference sequence). V usage is TRBV3-1 and J usage is TRBJ2-5; perhaps TRBD1 as D (6 bases). This receptor was identified in a woman aged 40 to 50 in good health. Sequencing input: blood. CDR3 nucleotides: TGTGCCAGCAGCCAGTGGACAGAACAAGAGACCCAGTACTTC. It codes for CASSQWTEQETQYF.